The rows below give T cell receptor beta chains drawn from one sample of a study of a mutant IDH1 vaccine in newly diagnosed glioma. Sequenced by immunoSEQ multiplex PCR; TCRdb stores in-frame clones only, minus some. The top ten clones hold roughly 12% of a sample with some 70,000 clones, roughly 83% of them seen once. These receptors lack a known antigen. Sequencing used PBMCs, obtained from a glioma patient whose treatment included an IDH1 peptide vaccine. The receptors come from a man aged 18 to 29 with glioma. Both conserved end residues are part of each CDR3. The order of the fields is clone size, D gene, V gene, J gene, CDR3 protein, CDR3 DNA. D genes are given only for firm matches. Clone size, where shown, is once, few, many, or a class for clones that have expanded.

clone size: .; D gene: TRBD1; V gene: TRBV28; J gene: TRBJ2-7; CDR3 protein: CASIGTGFFYEQYF; CDR3 DNA: TGTGCCAGCATCGGGACAGGGTTCTTCTACGAGCAGTACTTC
clone size: .; D gene: .; V gene: TRBV5-6; J gene: TRBJ2-2; CDR3 protein: CASSPRGPGELFF; CDR3 DNA: TGTGCCAGCAGCCCGCGGGGGCCCGGGGAGCTGTTTTTT
clone size: .; D gene: .; V gene: TRBV2; J gene: TRBJ2-3; CDR3 protein: CASSEVSGTDTQYF; CDR3 DNA: TGTGCCAGCAGTGAAGTTAGCGGCACAGATACGCAGTATTTT
clone size: .; D gene: .; V gene: TRBV2; J gene: TRBJ1-1; CDR3 protein: CASSEVRGPEAFF; CDR3 DNA: TGTGCCAGCAGTGAAGTAAGGGGTCCTGAAGCTTTCTTT
clone size: .; D gene: .; V gene: TRBV19; J gene: TRBJ1-5; CDR3 protein: CASSRGTTLNQPQHF; CDR3 DNA: TGTGCCAGTAGTCGGGGGACGACATTGAATCAGCCCCAGCATTTT
clone size: .; D gene: .; V gene: TRBV5-1; J gene: TRBJ2-7; CDR3 protein: CASSFSFGAPSYEQYF; CDR3 DNA: TGCGCCAGCAGCTTCTCCTTCGGGGCCCCATCCTACGAGCAGTACTTC
clone size: few; D gene: .; V gene: TRBV28; J gene: TRBJ1-5; CDR3 protein: CASSLIQGSNQPQHF; CDR3 DNA: TGTGCCAGCAGTTTAATCCAGGGTAGCAATCAGCCCCAGCATTTT
clone size: .; D gene: .; V gene: TRBV5-1; J gene: TRBJ1-2; CDR3 protein: CASTRQTGQDYGYTF; CDR3 DNA: TGCGCCAGCACCCGCCAGACAGGACAAGACTATGGCTACACCTTC
clone size: .; D gene: TRBD1; V gene: TRBV25-1; J gene: TRBJ2-7; CDR3 protein: CASSEGQGFYEQYF; CDR3 DNA: TGTGCCAGCAGTGAGGGACAGGGATTCTACGAGCAGTACTTC
clone size: .; D gene: .; V gene: TRBV15; J gene: TRBJ2-7; CDR3 protein: CATSRDWQGYEQYF; CDR3 DNA: TGTGCCACCAGCAGAGACTGGCAGGGCTACGAGCAGTACTTC
clone size: .; D gene: .; V gene: TRBV6-1; J gene: TRBJ1-2; CDR3 protein: CASTFDRRDYGYTF; CDR3 DNA: TGTGCCAGCACCTTTGACAGGAGGGACTATGGCTACACCTTC
clone size: .; D gene: .; V gene: TRBV30; J gene: TRBJ2-6; CDR3 protein: CAWGTMSGANVLTF; CDR3 DNA: TGTGCCTGGGGGACGATGTCGGGGGCCAACGTCCTGACTTTC
clone size: few; D gene: .; V gene: TRBV19; J gene: TRBJ1-1; CDR3 protein: CASPPKLHRRNTEAFF; CDR3 DNA: TGTGCCAGTCCACCCAAACTCCACCGGAGGAACACTGAAGCTTTCTTT
clone size: .; D gene: .; V gene: TRBV7-9; J gene: TRBJ2-3; CDR3 protein: CASSPRDIPKGDTQYF; CDR3 DNA: TGTGCCAGCAGCCCCCGGGACATCCCAAAGGGAGATACGCAGTATTTT
clone size: .; D gene: .; V gene: TRBV27; J gene: TRBJ1-4; CDR3 protein: CASSYRRARTHEKLFF; CDR3 DNA: TGTGCCAGCAGTTATCGCAGGGCAAGGACCCATGAAAAACTGTTTTTT
clone size: once; D gene: .; V gene: TRBV11-2; J gene: TRBJ2-2; CDR3 protein: CASSSWGLGTGELFF; CDR3 DNA: TGTGCCAGCAGCTCATGGGGGCTTGGCACCGGGGAGCTGTTTTTT
clone size: once; D gene: .; V gene: TRBV11-2; J gene: TRBJ2-2; CDR3 protein: CASSLDRMRVPNTGELFF; CDR3 DNA: TGTGCCAGCAGCTTAGATCGAATGCGGGTGCCGAACACCGGGGAGCTGTTTTTT
clone size: .; D gene: .; V gene: TRBV28; J gene: TRBJ1-1; CDR3 protein: CASSVGRNTEAFF; CDR3 DNA: TGTGCCAGCAGTGTAGGACGCAACACTGAAGCTTTCTTT
clone size: .; D gene: .; V gene: TRBV4-2; J gene: TRBJ1-5; CDR3 protein: CASSQDWAQPQHF; CDR3 DNA: TGTGCCAGCAGCCAAGATTGGGCCCAGCCCCAGCATTTT
clone size: .; D gene: .; V gene: TRBV6-1; J gene: TRBJ1-5; CDR3 protein: CASQRGWQRRQPQHF; CDR3 DNA: TGTGCCAGCCAAAGGGGGTGGCAGAGGAGACAGCCCCAGCATTTT
clone size: .; D gene: TRBD2; V gene: TRBV7-7; J gene: TRBJ2-2; CDR3 protein: CASSLGLAANTGELFF; CDR3 DNA: TGTGCTAGCAGCTTAGGACTAGCGGCTAACACCGGGGAGCTGTTTTTT
clone size: .; D gene: .; V gene: TRBV5-8; J gene: TRBJ2-4; CDR3 protein: CASSLISGTANLDENIQYF; CDR3 DNA: TGTGCCAGCAGCTTAATTTCCGGGACCGCGAACCTAGATGAAAACATTCAGTACTTC
clone size: .; D gene: .; V gene: TRBV5-4; J gene: TRBJ2-5; CDR3 protein: CASSSRLQETQYF; CDR3 DNA: TGTGCCAGCAGCTCCCGCCTGCAAGAGACCCAGTACTTC
clone size: .; D gene: TRBD1; V gene: TRBV7-2; J gene: TRBJ1-2; CDR3 protein: CASSLRQGASGYTF; CDR3 DNA: TGTGCCAGCAGCTTACGTCAGGGGGCGAGTGGCTACACCTTC
clone size: .; D gene: .; V gene: TRBV30; J gene: TRBJ2-1; CDR3 protein: CAWIKGSIEQFF; CDR3 DNA: TGTGCCTGGATTAAGGGGAGTATTGAGCAGTTCTTC
clone size: .; D gene: TRBD1; V gene: TRBV7-2; J gene: TRBJ1-5; CDR3 protein: CASSNRQGGYQPQHF; CDR3 DNA: TGTGCCAGCAGCAACCGACAGGGGGGTTATCAGCCCCAGCATTTT
clone size: .; D gene: .; V gene: TRBV7-2; J gene: TRBJ1-1; CDR3 protein: CASSFSENTEAFF; CDR3 DNA: TGTGCCAGCAGCTTTAGCGAAAACACTGAAGCTTTCTTT
clone size: .; D gene: TRBD1; V gene: TRBV27; J gene: TRBJ2-7; CDR3 protein: CASSFRDRVYEQYF; CDR3 DNA: TGTGCCAGCAGTTTCCGTGACAGGGTGTACGAGCAGTACTTC
clone size: .; D gene: TRBD2; V gene: TRBV5-1; J gene: TRBJ2-2; CDR3 protein: CASSLLAGKTGELFF; CDR3 DNA: TGCGCCAGCAGCTTATTAGCGGGGAAAACCGGGGAGCTGTTTTTT
clone size: .; D gene: TRBD1; V gene: TRBV18; J gene: TRBJ1-2; CDR3 protein: CASSPLATGTGDGYTF; CDR3 DNA: TGTGCCAGCTCACCACTAGCAACCGGGACAGGGGATGGCTACACCTTC
clone size: .; D gene: .; V gene: TRBV6-6; J gene: TRBJ2-5; CDR3 protein: CASRAAYQETQYF; CDR3 DNA: TGTGCCAGCAGGGCAGCGTACCAAGAGACCCAGTACTTC
clone size: .; D gene: TRBD2; V gene: TRBV7-9; J gene: TRBJ2-3; CDR3 protein: CASSRTSGGADTQYF; CDR3 DNA: TGTGCCAGCAGCCGGACTAGCGGGGGGGCAGATACGCAGTATTTT
clone size: .; D gene: TRBD2; V gene: TRBV7-9; J gene: TRBJ2-7; CDR3 protein: CASSLPPGTRAYEQYF; CDR3 DNA: TGTGCCAGCAGCTTACCGCCCGGGACTAGGGCCTACGAGCAGTACTTC
clone size: .; D gene: TRBD1; V gene: TRBV28; J gene: TRBJ2-7; CDR3 protein: CASSFNRGQYF; CDR3 DNA: TGTGCCAGCAGTTTCAACAGGGGGCAGTACTTC
clone size: .; D gene: .; V gene: TRBV7-3; J gene: TRBJ2-2; CDR3 protein: CASSSGGVTGELFF; CDR3 DNA: TGTGCCAGCAGCTCAGGAGGGGTAACCGGGGAGCTGTTTTTT